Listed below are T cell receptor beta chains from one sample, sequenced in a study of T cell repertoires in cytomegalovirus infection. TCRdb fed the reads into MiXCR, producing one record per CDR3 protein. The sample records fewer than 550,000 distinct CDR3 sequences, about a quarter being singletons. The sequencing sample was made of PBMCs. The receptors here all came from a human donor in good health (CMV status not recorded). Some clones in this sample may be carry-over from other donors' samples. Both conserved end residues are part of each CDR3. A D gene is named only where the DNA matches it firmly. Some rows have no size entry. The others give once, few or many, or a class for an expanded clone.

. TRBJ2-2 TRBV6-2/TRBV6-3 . TGTGCCAGCAGAACACAGGATACCGGGGAGCTGTTTTTT CASRTQDTGELFF
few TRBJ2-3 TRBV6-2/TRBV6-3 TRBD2 TGTGCCAGCAGAGATGCGGGACTAGCGCGCCCCGGTAGGACAGATACGCAGTATTTT CASRDAGLARPGRTDTQYF
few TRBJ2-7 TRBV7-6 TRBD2 TGTGCCAGCAGCTTAAAATCTGGGCTAGCGGGAGGCGAGCAGTACTTC CASSLKSGLAGGEQYF
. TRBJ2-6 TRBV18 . TGTGCCAGCTCACCACCCCATGGGGCCAACGTCCTGACTTTC CASSPPHGANVLTF
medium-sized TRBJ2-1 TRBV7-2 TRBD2 TGTGCCAGCAGCCCGTCAATAGCGGGGGGGGGCAATGAGCAGTTCTTC CASSPSIAGGGNEQFF
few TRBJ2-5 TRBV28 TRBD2 TGTGCCAGCAGGTTAGGGGATGGCGGGAGCCAAGAGACCCAGTACTTC CASRLGDGGSQETQYF
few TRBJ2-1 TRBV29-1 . TGCAGCGTACAAAGGGGTCCCTACAATGAGCAGTTCTTC CSVQRGPYNEQFF
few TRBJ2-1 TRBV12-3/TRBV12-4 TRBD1 TGTGCCAGCAGTTCCCGACAGGGTGGTCGGAATGAGCAGTTCTTC CASSSRQGGRNEQFF
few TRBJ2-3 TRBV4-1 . TGCGCCAGCAGCCCCGATGGGGACGGGGGCACAGATACGCAGTATTTT CASSPDGDGGTDTQYF
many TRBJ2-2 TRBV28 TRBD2 TGTGCCAGCAGTCCGAGCGGGAGGCACACCGGGGAGCTGTTTTTT CASSPSGRHTGELFF
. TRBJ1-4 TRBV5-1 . TGCGCCAGCAGCTTGAGTCCTCTGGGACTATTTAATGAAAAACTGTTTTTT CASSLSPLGLFNEKLFF
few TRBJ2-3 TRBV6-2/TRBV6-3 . TGTGCCAGCAGACCCGGACTGGGGATAGATACGCAGTATTTT CASRPGLGIDTQYF
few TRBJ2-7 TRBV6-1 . TGTGCCAGCAGTGAATCCCCTAGGTGGGATCACGAGCAGTACTTC CASSESPRWDHEQYF
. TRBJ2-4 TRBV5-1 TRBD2 TGCGCCAGCAGCTTGGGTCTAGCGGGAGGTCCACTTATAGCCAAAAACATTCAGTACTTC CASSLGLAGGPLIAKNIQYF
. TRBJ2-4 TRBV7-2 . TGTGCCAGCAGCTTCGGGGGGCAGGCTGACATTCAGTACTTC CASSFGGQADIQYF
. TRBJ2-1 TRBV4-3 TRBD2 TGCGCCAGCAGCCAAGAATGGGCGGGAGGGCCATACAATGAGCAGTTCTTC CASSQEWAGGPYNEQFF
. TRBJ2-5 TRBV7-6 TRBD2 TGTGCCAGCAGCCCCCCCCAACTAGCGGGGGGAGAGACCCAGTACTTC CASSPPQLAGGETQYF
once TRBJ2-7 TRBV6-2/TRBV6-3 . TGTGCCAGCAGGGTAGACCGGACTCCGTCCTACGAGCAGTACTTC CASRVDRTPSYEQYF
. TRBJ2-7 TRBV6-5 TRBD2 TGTGCCAGCAGCACCGGGACTAGCGTTTACGAGCAGTACTTC CASSTGTSVYEQYF
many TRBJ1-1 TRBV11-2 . TGTGCCAGCAGCTTAACGGACACAAGGACTGGTGCTTTCTTT CASSLTDTRTGAFF
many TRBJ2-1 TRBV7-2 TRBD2 TGTGCCAGCAGCTTAGGACTAGCGGTCTACAATGAGCAGTTCTTC CASSLGLAVYNEQFF
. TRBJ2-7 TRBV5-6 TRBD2 TGTGCCAGCATGACTAGCTTCGAGCAGTACTTC CASMTSFEQYF
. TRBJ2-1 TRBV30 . TGTGCCTGGACCGGGGACTCAGTATTAGGCGATGAGCAGTTCTTC CAWTGDSVLGDEQFF
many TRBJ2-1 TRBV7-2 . TGTGCCAGCAGCTTAGATTGGGTGGGTGAGCAGTTCTTC CASSLDWVGEQFF
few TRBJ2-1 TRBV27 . TGTGCCAGCAGTCTGTGGGACCCTCCGGGGTTGGAGTTCTTC CASSLWDPPGLEFF
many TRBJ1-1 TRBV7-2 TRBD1 TGTGCCAGCAGCTATTACAGGGGAGTGAACGCTGAAGCTTTCTTT CASSYYRGVNAEAFF
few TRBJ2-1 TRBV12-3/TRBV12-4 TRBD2 TGTGCCAGCAGTTTACGGGCTAGCGGGGTATCTTACAATGAGCAGTTCTTC CASSLRASGVSYNEQFF
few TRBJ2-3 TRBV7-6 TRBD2 TGTGCCAGCAGCTCGGGACTAGCGGGATTTGATACGCAGTATTTT CASSSGLAGFDTQYF
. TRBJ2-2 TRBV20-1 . TGCGGCACTCAGCGCACCGGGGAGCTGTTTTTT CGTQRTGELFF
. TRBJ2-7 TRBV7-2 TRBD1 TGTGCCAGCAGCTTATCTGATAACAGGGGGATCTACGAGCAGTACTTC CASSLSDNRGIYEQYF
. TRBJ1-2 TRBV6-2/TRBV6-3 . TGTGCCAGCAGCCCCCGAACCTCTTCGGTCGACTATGGCTACACCTTC CASSPRTSSVDYGYTF
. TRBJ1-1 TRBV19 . TGTGCCACCTCATATGTTTTGAACACTGAAGCTTTCTTT CATSYVLNTEAFF
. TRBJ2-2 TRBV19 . TGTGCCAGTACCAGAGGGTGGAACACCGGGGAGCTGTTTTTT CASTRGWNTGELFF
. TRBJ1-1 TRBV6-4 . TGTGCCAGCAGTGCCAGGGGTAACACTGAAGCTTTCTTT CASSARGNTEAFF
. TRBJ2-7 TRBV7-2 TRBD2 TGTGCCAGCAGCTCCCGGGGAAGCGGGAGCTCCTACGAGCAGTACTTC CASSSRGSGSSYEQYF
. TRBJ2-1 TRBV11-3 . TGTGCCAGCAGCACCCGAGACAGCAATGAGCAGTTCTTC CASSTRDSNEQFF
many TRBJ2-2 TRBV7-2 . TGTGCCAGCAGTCAGGAGGCCGGCCGGGAGCTGTTTTTT CASSQEAGRELFF
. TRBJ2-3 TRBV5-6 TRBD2 TGTGCCGGCAGCTTGACTAGCGGGACTTACACAGATACGCAGTATTTT CAGSLTSGTYTDTQYF
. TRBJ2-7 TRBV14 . TGTGCCAGCAGCCAAGCCTCTTTCCTAGCGCCCGAGCAGTACTTC CASSQASFLAPEQYF
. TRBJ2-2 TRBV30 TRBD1 TGTGCCTGGACGGGACAGGGATGGGTCGGGGAGCTGTTTTTT CAWTGQGWVGELFF
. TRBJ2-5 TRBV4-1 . TGCGCCAGCAGCACCCGGGACCCCGATGAGACCCAGTACTTC CASSTRDPDETQYF
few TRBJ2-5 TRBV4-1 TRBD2 TGCGCCAGCAGCCAAGACGGTCTAGCGGGAGAAGAGACCCAGTACTTC CASSQDGLAGEETQYF
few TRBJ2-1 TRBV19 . TGTGCCAGCAGCCCGAGTGTCGAGTCCTACAATGAGCAGTTCTTC CASSPSVESYNEQFF
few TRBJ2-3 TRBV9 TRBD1 TGTGCCAGCAGCGTAGTAGTAGGAGGGACAGGGGTCGATACGCAGTATTTT CASSVVVGGTGVDTQYF